The 8 T cell receptor beta chains presented below share a single source sample, sequenced in a study of T-cell memory formation after mild COVID-19. TCRdb processed the 5' RACE reads anew with MiXCR; each CDR3 protein has one entry. The sample consists of 350,000 to 450,000 distinct CDR3 sequences, around 20% of them appearing once. Sequenced sample: PBMCs or a T cell subset sorted from them (not recorded which). These receptor sequences come from an adult woman who had mild COVID-19 (a few samples of this study predate the infection). Cell type and time point are not known.

This clonotype showed up just a few times. The chain combines TRBV10-3 with TRBJ1-1, with D possibly matching TRBD1 (6 bases). The CDR3 is 13 amino acids. Per the germline V gene, CDR1 is ENHRY and CDR2 is SYGVKD. With 1 base removed from V and 7 bases from J, the gap between germline ends came to 10 bases. Here the CDR3 reads CAISEWGPDEAFF. The CDR3 nucleotides read TGTGCCATCAGTGAGTGGGGGCCTGATGAAGCTTTCTTT.

The chain carries TRBV6-1 and TRBJ1-2; D unresolved. Germline V CDR1 and CDR2: MNHNS, SASEGT. This CDR3 is built from 13 residues. V lost 7 bases and J lost 3, with 12 bases in between. The CDR3 loop reads CASNERTYYGYTF. For the CDR3, the DNA is TGTGCCAGCAACGAAAGGACGTACTATGGCTACACCTTC.

This clonotype has a handful of counts. The chain combines TRBV7-3 with TRBJ2-7, with D unclear. This CDR3 has 15 residues. The V end was cut by 2 bases, the J end by 0 bases, with 11 bases between. CDR1 and CDR2 (germline): SGHTA, FQGTGA. The CDR3 spells CASSLGRPPSYEQYF. CDR3 sequence (DNA): TGTGCCAGCAGCTTAGGAAGGCCCCCCTCCTACGAGCAGTACTTC.

V usage is TRBV7-2 and J usage is TRBJ1-1; TRBD1 might be the D (6 bases). Trimming took off 11 bases at V and 4 bases at J, with 17 bases between the two ends. This CDR3 has 13 amino acids. Per germline, CDR1 SGHTA and CDR2 FQGNSA. This chain's CDR3 is CALRREGGTEAFF. CDR3 sequence (DNA): TGTGCCCTGCGGAGGGAGGGGGGCACTGAAGCTTTCTTT.

The chain joins TRBV30 to TRBJ2-7; perhaps TRBD2 as D (6 bases). From germline, CDR1 is GTSNPN and CDR2 SVGIG (reference sequence). CDR3 length: 16 amino acids. The V gene lost 0 bases and the J gene lost 3 bases, with 18 bases spanning the gap. CDR3 in amino acids: CAWSVRPPGLNYEQYF. The DNA of the CDR3 is TGTGCCTGGAGTGTACGTCCGCCGGGACTCAACTACGAGCAGTACTTC.

This clonotype has only a few counts. V and J are TRBV12-3 or TRBV12-4 and TRBJ2-5; D perhaps matches TRBD2 (6 bases). The germline V and J ends were trimmed by 3 bases and 4 bases, with 15 bases remaining between them. The CDR3 covers 15 residues. CDR3 DNA: TGTGCCAGCAGTTTTGAGCGGGCCCGGAGAGAGACCCAGTACTTC. It encodes CASSFERARRETQYF.

This clonotype has only a few counts. The chain is built from TRBV20-1 and TRBJ2-1, with D perhaps TRBD1 (6 bases). Per the germline V gene, CDR1 is DFQATT and CDR2 is SNEGSKA (reference sequence). V dropped 5 bases and J dropped 2 bases, with 16 bases sitting between them. The CDR3 contains 15 residues. The DNA for the CDR3 is TGCAGTGCTGGAGCATCGGACAGCGCCTACAATGAGCAGTTCTTC. This encodes CSAGASDSAYNEQFF.

The chain combines TRBV5-4 with TRBJ2-5; 7 bases match TRBD2. Germline CDR1 SGHNT, CDR2 YYREEE (reference sequence). This CDR3 has 13 residues. Trimming cost V 4 bases and J 5 bases; bases outside gene matches: 5. CDR3 nucleotides: TGTGCCAGCAGCCCTACCGGGGGGGAGACCCAGTACTTC. This codes for CASSPTGGETQYF.